These 11 T cell receptor beta chains originate from one sample sequenced in a study of T cells after yellow fever vaccination. TCRdb reprocessed the 5' RACE reads with MiXCR, giving one entry per CDR3 protein. The top ten hold about 0.85% of the sample, which has 240,000 or so distinct CDR3 sequences, 6.9% seen once. The sample in question was CD4+ T cells sorted from PBMCs, obtained 15 days after the yellow fever booster vaccination. These TCRs come from a man younger than 45 who received the YFV17D yellow fever vaccine.

The J gene is TRBJ2-3, the V gene TRBV5-4; D is possibly TRBD2 (7 bases). Trimming removed 0 bases from V and 8 bases from J, with 13 bases in between. The germline gives CDR1 SGHNT, CDR2 YYREEE (reference sequence). The CDR3 is 14 residues long. The DNA of the CDR3 is TGTGCCAGCAGCTTGGGGGGGGGCCGAGGTACGCAGTATTTT. It encodes CASSLGGGRGTQYF.

This clonotype was seen many times. The genes are TRBV10-3 and TRBJ2-3; the D gene is possibly TRBD1 (6 bases). In germline, CDR1 is ENHRY, CDR2 SYGVKD. Trimming left V 4 bases short and J 10 bases short, with 12 bases between. The CDR3 extends over 12 amino acids. The CDR3 sequence is CAISADRSAQYF. The CDR3 region has the DNA TGTGCCATCAGTGCCGACAGGTCGGCGCAGTATTTT.

The sample holds a few counts of this clonotype. The rearrangement links TRBV10-1 to TRBJ2-5; 9 nucleotides line up with TRBD1. The CDR3 contains 14 residues. J lost 5 bases, V lost 4 bases, and 5 bases had no gene match. Germline CDR1 WNHNN, CDR2 SYGVQD (reference sequence). The CDR3 DNA is TGCGCCAGCAGTGCGGGACAGGGCGGCGAGACCCAGTACTTC. Protein product: CASSAGQGGETQYF.

The CDR3 DNA follows: TGTGCCAGCAGTAGTGAGGACCAGCCCCAGCATTTT. This translates into CASSSEDQPQHF. The chain uses TRBV28 and TRBJ1-5; D is uncertain. Germline V gives CDR1 MDHEN, CDR2 SYDVKM. With 5 bases removed from V and 7 bases from J, the gap between germline ends came to 9 bases. The CDR3 spans 12 residues.

This chain links TRBV7-9 with TRBJ2-3; D perhaps matches TRBD2 (6 bases). This CDR3 comprises 15 residues. Trimming shortened V by 4 bases and J by 5 bases, and 16 bases separated the two germline ends. Looked up from germline, CDR1 is SEHNR and CDR2 is FQNEAQ (reference sequence). The CDR3 loop reads CASSSRLDFKDTQYF. The CDR3 DNA sequence: TGTGCCAGCAGCTCCAGACTAGATTTCAAAGATACGCAGTATTTT.

This clonotype was found a few times. The rearrangement links TRBV4-3 to TRBJ2-3; no reliable D call. The CDR3 has 14 residues. Trimming pared 4 bases from V and 1 base from J, leaving 9 bases between. The germline gives CDR1 LGHNA, CDR2 YSLEER. The CDR3 region has the DNA TGCGCCAGCAGCCCCGGACGGGGCACAGATACGCAGTATTTT. Protein product: CASSPGRGTDTQYF.

This clonotype was recorded many times. This sequence joins TRBV7-2 and TRBJ2-3; D ambiguous. With 0 bases removed from V and 4 bases from J, the gap between germline ends came to 11 bases. Germline-derived CDR1 and CDR2 are SGHTA and FQGNSA. This CDR3 comprises 15 residues. CDR3 amino acids: CASSLAGKGSDTQYF. The CDR3 bases are TGTGCCAGCAGCTTAGCGGGGAAGGGATCAGATACGCAGTATTTT.

This clonotype was counted at least ten times. This sequence joins TRBV6-1 and TRBJ2-2, with 8 bases aligning to TRBD2. The germline V gene has CDR1 MNHNS and CDR2 SASEGT. This CDR3 region has 14 residues. The J segment lost 7 bases and the V segment lost 6 bases, leaving 7 bases of the junction unmatched. The CDR3, as DNA: TGTGCCAGCAGGCAAGCGGGAGTAAGCGGGGAGCTGTTTTTT. This translates into CASRQAGVSGELFF.

The CDR3 protein is CSATPRDYQETQYF. The CDR3 DNA sequence: TGCAGTGCAACCCCTAGAGATTACCAAGAGACCCAGTACTTC. The J gene is TRBJ2-5, the V gene TRBV20-1; D remains ambiguous. The V end lost 6 bases, the J end lost 0 bases, and 14 bases lay between the germline ends. The CDR3 covers 14 residues. Germline V gene lookup returns CDR1 DFQATT and CDR2 SNEGSKA (reference sequence).

This clonotype was counted only a few times. The chain joins TRBV20-1 to TRBJ2-3; D remains ambiguous. The V end lost 1 base, the J end lost 0 bases, and 8 bases lay between the germline ends. Germline CDR1 is DFQATT and CDR2 is SNEGSKA (reference sequence). This CDR3 has 14 amino acids. This CDR3 is CSARGTTSTDTQYF. The CDR3 nucleotides read TGCAGTGCTAGAGGGACCACCAGCACAGATACGCAGTATTTT.

The rearrangement uses TRBV7-2 and TRBJ2-7; tentatively, D is TRBD1 (5 bases). Germline V gene sequence: CDR1 SGHTA, CDR2 FQGNSA. The CDR3 spans 15 residues. Trimming pared 5 bases from V and 3 bases from J, leaving 17 bases between. The CDR3 DNA reads TGTGCCAGCAGCCTCCAGACAGACAAGCTCTACGAGCAGTACTTC. Protein: CASSLQTDKLYEQYF.